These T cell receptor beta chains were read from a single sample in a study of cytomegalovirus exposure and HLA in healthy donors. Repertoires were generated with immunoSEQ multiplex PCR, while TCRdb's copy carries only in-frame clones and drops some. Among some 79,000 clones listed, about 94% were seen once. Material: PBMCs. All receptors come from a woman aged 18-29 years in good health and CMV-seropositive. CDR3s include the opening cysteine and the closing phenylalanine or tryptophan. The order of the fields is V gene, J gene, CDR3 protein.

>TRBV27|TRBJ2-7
CASSLSQTGEQYF
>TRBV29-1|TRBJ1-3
CSVAGQGRNTIYF
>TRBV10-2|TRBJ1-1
CASTTDRGTEAFF
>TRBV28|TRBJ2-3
CASSSGTGFTDTQYF
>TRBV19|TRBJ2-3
CASSTQGARDTQYF
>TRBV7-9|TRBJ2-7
CASSKGTSGSYEQYF
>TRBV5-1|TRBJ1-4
CASSHVGTTEKLFF
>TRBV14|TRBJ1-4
CASSHLGQEYEKLFF
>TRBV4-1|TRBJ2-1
CASSPGTGRLSYNEQFF
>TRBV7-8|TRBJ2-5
CASSLDRVRFMETQYF
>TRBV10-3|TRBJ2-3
CAIGTRDTDTQYF
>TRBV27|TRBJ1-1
CASSLLDRNTEAFF
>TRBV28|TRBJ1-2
CASSLFRGTDGYTF
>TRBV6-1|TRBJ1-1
CASLGPLMNTEAFF
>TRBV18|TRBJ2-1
CASSPLVTGENEQFF
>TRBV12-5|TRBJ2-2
CASGLALTGEKNTGELFF
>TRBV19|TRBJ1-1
CASSISGNTEAFF